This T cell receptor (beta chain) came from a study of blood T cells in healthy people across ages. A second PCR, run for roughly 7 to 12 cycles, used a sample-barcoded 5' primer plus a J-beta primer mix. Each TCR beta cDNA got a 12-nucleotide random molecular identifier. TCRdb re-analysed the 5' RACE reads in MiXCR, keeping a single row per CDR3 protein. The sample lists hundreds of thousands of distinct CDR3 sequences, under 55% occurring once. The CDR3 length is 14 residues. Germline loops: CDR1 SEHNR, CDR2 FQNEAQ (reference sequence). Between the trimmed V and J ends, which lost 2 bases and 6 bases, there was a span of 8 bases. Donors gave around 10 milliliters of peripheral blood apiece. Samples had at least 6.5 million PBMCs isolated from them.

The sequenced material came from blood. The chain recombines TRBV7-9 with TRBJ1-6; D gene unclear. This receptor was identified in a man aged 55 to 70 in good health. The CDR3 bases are TGTGCCAGCAGCTTAATGGCGCCTAATTCACCCCTCCACTTT. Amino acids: CASSLMAPNSPLHF. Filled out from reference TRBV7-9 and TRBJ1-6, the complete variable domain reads DTGVSQNPRHKITKRGQNVTFRCDPISEHNRLYWYRQTLGQGPEFLTYFQNEAQLEKSRLLSDRFSAERPKGSFSTLEIQRTEQGDSAMYLCASSLMAPNSPLHFGNGTRLTVT.